One sample yielded the 2 T cell receptor beta chains listed below, sequenced in a study of blood T cells in healthy people across ages. A sample-barcoded 5' primer and a J-beta primer mix were used in a second PCR of roughly 6 to 12 cycles. From the 5' RACE reads, TCRdb called clonotypes with MiXCR, one entry per CDR3 protein. Here the sample spans roughly 1 million distinct CDR3 sequences, approximately 25% being singletons. The same data also contributed to another study, on T cells of mothers and their children.

The sequenced material came from blood. These receptors came from a girl aged 2 to 10 in good health.

Worth noting for this clonotype: Germline and junction disagree at one end, which may indicate a read error. The chain uses TRBV4-2 and TRBJ2-1; tentative D call: TRBD2 (5 bases). Germline V gene lookup returns CDR1 LGHNA and CDR2 YNFKEQ. The CDR3 extends over 16 amino acids. CDR3 nucleotide sequence: TGTGCCAGCAGCCTCGGACTGACGATTATACCCAATGGGCAGTTCTTC. It encodes CASSLGLTIIPNGQFF.

This clonotype was detected a few times. In nucleotides, the CDR3 is TGTGCCAGCAGCTTAGGAGCCCTGTCGGAGACCCAGTACTTC. Protein: CASSLGALSETQYF. The chain combines TRBV7-2 with TRBJ2-5, with unresolved D. The V end lost 1 base, the J end lost 5 bases, and 11 bases lay between the germline ends. The CDR3 contains 14 residues. Germline-derived CDR1 and CDR2 are SGHTA and FQGNSA.